This TCR beta chain originates from a study of cytomegalovirus exposure and HLA in healthy donors. The CDR3 loop spans 14 amino acids. Germline values: CDR1 SGHDT, CDR2 YYEEEE. The ends lost 5 bases at V and 3 bases at J; junction bases unmatched: 2. PCR employed 60 Vbeta and 13 Jbeta primers. Clones were sequenced by immunoSEQ multiplex PCR, and TCRdb holds only the in-frame ones, with some missing. Across some 72,000 clones, the top ten clones capture roughly 0.89% of the sample. The chain couples TRBV5-6 to TRBJ2-5; TRBD2 matches at 12 bases. The sequence derives from a boy aged 5-17 years in good health and CMV-seronegative. The sequenced sample was PBMCs. The CDR3 here is CASSRLAGEETQYF. The CDR3 DNA sequence: TGTGCCAGCAGTCGACTAGCGGGAGAAGAGACCCAGTACTTC.